The 14 T cell receptor beta chains presented below share a single source sample, sequenced in a study of control samples from healthy donors and cancer patients. Assay used: immunoSEQ multiplex PCR; TCRdb lists only in-frame clones, some missing. This sample has some 130,000 clones, with 80% to 90% found just once. The sample was blood. The receptor source for this set is a woman under 40 in good health.

This chain connects TRBV20-1 to TRBJ1-6, with D unclear. This CDR3 is built from 11 residues. V was shortened by 6 bases and J by 9 bases, with 9 bases between the two germline ends. CDR1 and CDR2 (germline): DFQATT, SNEGSKA (reference sequence). CDR3 DNA: TGCAGTGCGAAGGCAGGTTCACCCCTCCACTTT. Encoded protein: CSAKAGSPLHF.

The chain carries TRBV5-6 and TRBJ2-5; D is unresolved. CDR1 is SGHDT and CDR2 is YYEEEE in the germline V gene. Trimming cost V 0 bases and J 5 bases, with 14 bases left between them. The CDR3 has 15 residues. The CDR3 loop reads CASSLGVGRRETQYF. The CDR3 nucleotides read TGTGCCAGCAGCTTGGGGGTCGGCCGGCGGGAGACCCAGTACTTC.

The chain employs TRBV2 and TRBJ2-1; 7 bases map to TRBD1. CDR1 and CDR2 from the germline V gene are SNHLY and FYNNEI. The V and J ends lost 5 bases and 8 bases, in that order; junction bases with no gene match: 3. This CDR3 is 12 amino acids long. In DNA form, the CDR3 reads TGTGCCAGCAGTCAGACAGGGTATGAGCAGTTCTTC. This translates into CASSQTGYEQFF.

V and J are TRBV19 and TRBJ2-1; 9 bases map to TRBD1. CDR1 LNHDA and CDR2 SQIVND come from the germline V gene (reference sequence). J was trimmed by 2 bases and V by 9 bases; bases with no gene match: 2. The CDR3 loop spans 13 amino acids. CDR3 nucleotide sequence: TGTGCCAGCGGGACAGGGCCCTACAATGAGCAGTTCTTC. As protein: CASGTGPYNEQFF.

This chain links TRBV7-9 with TRBJ1-1; no clear D gene. Trimming took off 7 bases at V and 8 bases at J, with 11 bases between the two ends. Germline assignment: CDR1 SEHNR and CDR2 FQNEAQ (reference sequence). This CDR3 region has 11 residues. CDR3 DNA sequence: TGTGCCAGCACCTCTGGGCTAGAAGCTTTCTTT. Its protein is CASTSGLEAFF.

The V gene is TRBV5-6, the J gene TRBJ1-1, with 9 bases aligning to TRBD1. With 4 bases clipped from V and 0 bases from J, the junction kept 10 bases outside the gene matches. The CDR3 extends over 17 amino acids. The germline CDR1 and CDR2 sequences are SGHDT and YYEEEE. CDR3: CASSATGTGFMNTEAFF. CDR3 DNA sequence: TGTGCCAGCAGCGCGACAGGGACAGGGTTTATGAACACTGAAGCTTTCTTT.

In DNA, the CDR3 is TGTGCCAGCAATAGGGGAATGGAGACCCAGTACTTC. It codes for CASNRGMETQYF. V gene TRBV2 combines with J gene TRBJ2-5, with D tentatively TRBD1 (5 bases). V was clipped by 7 bases and J by 5 bases, with 11 bases between them. The CDR3 is 12 amino acids. Germline values: CDR1 SNHLY, CDR2 FYNNEI.

The CDR3 DNA sequence: TGCGCCAGCAGCTTTGAGGCTAACTATGGCTACACCTTC. Translating gives CASSFEANYGYTF. The rearrangement joins TRBV5-1 to TRBJ1-2; D is undetermined. Germline V lookup: CDR1 SGHRS, CDR2 YFSETQ. The ends were cut back, 2 bases at V and 0 bases at J, with 5 bases in the middle. The CDR3 sequence is 13 residues long.

The chain has TRBV4-1 and TRBJ2-3; 12 bases map to TRBD1. The V gene end was trimmed by 5 bases and the J gene end by 2 bases; junction bases not matched to a gene: 5. Germline-derived CDR1 and CDR2 are MGHRA and YSYEKL. CDR3 length equals 16 residues. The CDR3 nucleotides are TGCGCCAGCAGCGGGGGGACAGGGGGCTTCACAGATACGCAGTATTTT. Its protein is CASSGGTGGFTDTQYF.

This clone was seen just once. The gene calls are TRBV27 and TRBJ2-7; TRBD1 matches 7 bases. The CDR3 spans 13 residues. Germline V lookup: CDR1 MNHEY, CDR2 SMNVEV (reference sequence). V dropped 6 bases and J dropped 2; count of bases not matched to a gene: 4. The CDR3 loop is CASRRQGTYEQYF. CDR3 nucleotides: TGTGCCAGCAGGCGACAGGGAACCTACGAGCAGTACTTC.

This clone has just one count. V is TRBV3-1 (or the pseudogene TRBV3-2) and J is TRBJ2-7; tentative D call: TRBD2 (5 bases). V shed 4 bases and J shed 7 bases, with 14 bases lying between them. CDR1 is LGHDT and CDR2 is YNNKEL in the germline V gene (reference sequence). The CDR3 covers 13 residues. In DNA form, the CDR3 reads TGTGCCAGCAGCCCCAACCCACCGGGGGAGCAGTACTTC. This sequence encodes CASSPNPPGEQYF.

The rearrangement uses TRBV5-1 and TRBJ2-3, with unresolved D. Per germline, CDR1 SGHRS and CDR2 YFSETQ. The CDR3 is 16 residues long. Between the trimmed V and J ends, which lost 0 bases and 0 bases, there was a span of 11 bases. CDR3 nucleotides: TGCGCCAGCAGCTTGGAAAGAGCGCCTAGCACAGATACGCAGTATTTT. It yields the protein CASSLERAPSTDTQYF.

This rearrangement joins TRBV5-1 to TRBJ1-1, with D maybe TRBD1 (6 bases). This CDR3 is built from 15 residues. CDR1 is SGHRS and CDR2 is YFSETQ in the germline V gene. Trimming pared 4 bases from V and 5 bases from J, leaving 18 bases between. CDR3 residues: CASSPRPGAYTEAFF. The CDR3 bases are TGCGCCAGCAGCCCTAGGCCGGGGGCATATACTGAAGCTTTCTTT.

The genes are TRBV5-1 and TRBJ2-3; D remains unclear. Germline V CDR1 and CDR2: SGHRS, YFSETQ. The CDR3 runs to 14 residues. V dropped 0 bases and J dropped 3 bases, with 8 bases sitting between them. For the CDR3, the DNA is TGCGCCAGCAGCTTGGCCGAAGGGACAGATACGCAGTATTTT. Its translation is CASSLAEGTDTQYF.